This T cell receptor (beta chain) emerged from a study of OX40 agonist ivuxolimab in advanced cancers. Broadly, across the study: The costimulatory receptor OX40 (CD134) was targeted by ivuxolimab, a fully human IgG2 agonistic monoclonal antibody. Intravenous ivuxolimab was administered to patients every 2 weeks at six dose levels: 0.01, 0.1, 0.3, 1.5, 3 and 10 mg/kg. Among the approximately 50 dose-escalation patients, 19 had hepatocellular carcinoma, approximately 15 melanoma, 9 renal cell carcinoma and 9 head and neck cancer. A male proportion of about 79% and a mean age of approximately 58 years, ranging from about 20 to 85, were recorded for the dose-escalation cohort. Patients were allowed to have had prior anti-PD-1, anti-PD-L1 or anti-CTLA-4 therapy, and approximately 41% of the dose-escalation patients had previously received checkpoint inhibitors. Partial responses occurred in three dose-escalation patients: two with cutaneous melanoma and one with hepatocellular carcinoma. Peripheral TCRbeta sequencing aimed to test whether ivuxolimab altered TCR sequence diversity and caused clonal T-cell expansion. The paper describes the monotherapy dose-escalation part (N = 52 patients) of the phase I trial of ivuxolimab.

The cysteine opens and the phenylalanine closes a CDR3 of 15 amino acids. Solely the CDR3 DNA is kept, with 45 bases framed from the first base. In the germline V gene, CDR1 corresponds to SGDLS and CDR2 to YYNGEE. Deletion took 7 bases off V and 4 bases off J, with a span of 19 bases between the germline ends. Genomic DNA was extracted from sorted cells for sequencing of the TCRbeta CDR3 region. TCRbeta CDR3 regions were sequenced using the immunoSEQ Assay. TCRdb provides this immuneACCESS table in a form limited to in-frame rearrangements. Some clones are lacking; in checked studies, under half of them reflect an unresolved V gene, and why the rest are absent is not known. For this sample there are tens of thousands of clones; roughly 84% appear just once. The top ten hold roughly 7% of the sample. Patients with a history of autoimmune disease or receiving systemic immunosuppression were excluded from the trial. Peripheral blood for TCR sequencing was drawn from every dose cohort at baseline, at cycle 4 day 1 and at cycle 7 day 1. The samples were taken from a phase I, first-in-human, multicenter, open-label dose-escalation trial of ivuxolimab. Adults with locally advanced or metastatic melanoma, renal cell, hepatocellular, or head and neck squamous cell carcinoma were enrolled in the trial. Before TCR sequencing, CD4+ and CD8+ T cells were separately sorted from peripheral blood.

As concerns this clone: The antigen it binds to is not known. Qualities for individual bases were not recorded, and no much larger clone is one base off.

Results the study describes overall, beyond this receptor: The antigen specificity of the peripheral T cells that underwent clonal expansion was not determined. Clonal expansion of both CD4+ and CD8+ blood T cells was observed from baseline to week 6 at doses 0.1 to 3.0 mg/kg. In the 0.1-3.0 mg/kg groups, partial responders had among the lowest normalized peripheral clonal expansion, particularly in CD8+ T cells. After ivuxolimab, expanded clones were on average more numerous among CD8+ T cells than among CD4+ T cells. Low levels of normalized T-cell clonal expansion were also seen in some patients who did not respond.

The receptor was isolated from an adult with an advanced solid tumor such as melanoma, head and neck, liver or kidney cancer. The sequence joins TRBV9 to TRBJ2-3; a weak D assignment points to TRBD2 (6 bases agree). The material was CD4+ or CD8+ T cells sorted from blood, obtained in a trial of the OX40 agonist ivuxolimab. This receptor has the CDR3 CASAEGRVIADTQYF. The bases read TGTGCCAGCGCGGAGGGCAGGGTGATCGCAGATACGCAGTATTTT.